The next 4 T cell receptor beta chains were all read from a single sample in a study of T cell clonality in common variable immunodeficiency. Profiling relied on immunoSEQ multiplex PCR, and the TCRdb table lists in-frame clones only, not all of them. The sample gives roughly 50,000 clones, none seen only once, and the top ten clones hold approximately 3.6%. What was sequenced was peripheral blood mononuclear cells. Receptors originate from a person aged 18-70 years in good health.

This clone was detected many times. CDR3 DNA, as far as it was read: TGCAGTGCTAACCCCCTAGACTGGAAACAAGAGACC. It yields the protein CSANPLDWKQET. The whole CDR3 reads CSANPLDWKQETQYF. This chain uses TRBV20-1 with TRBJ2-5; D unresolved. The read terminates 3 residues before the CDR3 end, so the remaining end is supplied by the germline J gene. Trimming removed 4 bases at V and 2 bases at J, with 17 bases between. Germline V lookup: CDR1 DFQATT, CDR2 SNEGSKA (reference sequence). The length of the CDR3 is 15 residues.

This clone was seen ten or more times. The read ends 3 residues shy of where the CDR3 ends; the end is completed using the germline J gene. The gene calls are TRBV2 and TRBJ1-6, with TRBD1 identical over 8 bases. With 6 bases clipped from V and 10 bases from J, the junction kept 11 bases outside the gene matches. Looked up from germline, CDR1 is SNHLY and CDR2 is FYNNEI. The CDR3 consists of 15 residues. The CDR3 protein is CASRETGGIYSPLHF. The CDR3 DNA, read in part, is TGTGCCAGCAGGGAAACAGGGGGGATATACTCACCC.

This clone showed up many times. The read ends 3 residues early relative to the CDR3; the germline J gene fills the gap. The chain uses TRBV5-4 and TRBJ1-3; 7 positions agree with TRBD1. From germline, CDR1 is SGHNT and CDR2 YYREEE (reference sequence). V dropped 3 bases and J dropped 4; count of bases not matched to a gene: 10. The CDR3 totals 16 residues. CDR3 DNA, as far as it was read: TGTGCCAGCAGCTCCCCAGACAGGGAAGTGGGAAACACC. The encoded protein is CASSSPDREVGNT. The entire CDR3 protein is CASSSPDREVGNTIYF.

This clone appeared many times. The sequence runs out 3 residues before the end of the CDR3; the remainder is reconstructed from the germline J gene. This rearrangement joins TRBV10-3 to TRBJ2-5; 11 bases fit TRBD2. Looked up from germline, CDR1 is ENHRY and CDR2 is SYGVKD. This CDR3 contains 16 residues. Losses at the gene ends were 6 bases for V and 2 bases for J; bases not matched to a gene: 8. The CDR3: CAISPGLAELQETQYF. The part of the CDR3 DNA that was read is TGTGCCATCAGCCCGGGACTAGCGGAGTTACAAGAGACC.